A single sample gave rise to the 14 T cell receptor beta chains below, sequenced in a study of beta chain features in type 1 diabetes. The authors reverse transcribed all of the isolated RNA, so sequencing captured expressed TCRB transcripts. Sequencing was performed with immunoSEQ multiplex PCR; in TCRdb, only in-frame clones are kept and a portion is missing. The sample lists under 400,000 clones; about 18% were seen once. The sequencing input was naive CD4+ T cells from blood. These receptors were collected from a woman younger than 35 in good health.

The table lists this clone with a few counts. CDR3: CASSQEDPRLAGVPSYEQYF. As DNA, the CDR3 is TGCGCCAGCAGCCAAGAGGATCCGCGACTAGCGGGAGTCCCATCCTACGAGCAGTACTTC. The V gene is TRBV4-1, the J gene TRBJ2-7; 12 nucleotides line up with TRBD2. Germline lookup yields CDR1 MGHRA and CDR2 YSYEKL. This CDR3 contains 20 residues. V lost 0 bases to trimming and J lost 1 base; unmatched junction nucleotides: 13.

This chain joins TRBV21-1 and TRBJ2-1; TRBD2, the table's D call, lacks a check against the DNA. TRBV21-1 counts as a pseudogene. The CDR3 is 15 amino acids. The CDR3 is CASSKESGGGGEQFF. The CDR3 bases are TGTGCCAGCAGCAAAGAAAGCGGGGGGGGAGGTGAGCAGTTCTTC.

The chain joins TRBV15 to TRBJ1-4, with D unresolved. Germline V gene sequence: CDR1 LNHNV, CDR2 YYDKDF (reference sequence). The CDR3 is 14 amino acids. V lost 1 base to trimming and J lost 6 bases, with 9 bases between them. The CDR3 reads CATSRAGQDEKLFF. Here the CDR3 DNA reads TGTGCCACCAGCAGAGCTGGGCAGGATGAAAAACTGTTTTTT.

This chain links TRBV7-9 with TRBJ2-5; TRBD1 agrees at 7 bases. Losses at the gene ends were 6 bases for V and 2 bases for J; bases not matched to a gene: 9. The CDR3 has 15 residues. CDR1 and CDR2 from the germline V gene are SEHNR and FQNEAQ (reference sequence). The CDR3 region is CASSLRGGGQETQYF. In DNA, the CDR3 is TGTGCCAGCAGTCTTAGAGGGGGCGGGCAAGAGACCCAGTACTTC.

The CDR3 spells CASRDSGQGKETQYF. The CDR3, as DNA: TGTGCCAGCAGAGACTCGGGACAGGGGAAAGAGACCCAGTACTTC. The chain is built from TRBV6-5 and TRBJ2-5, with 10 bases that match TRBD1. CDR1 and CDR2 (germline): MNHEY, SVGAGI. The CDR3 covers 15 residues. Trimming removed 6 bases from V and 3 bases from J; junction bases left unmatched: 7.

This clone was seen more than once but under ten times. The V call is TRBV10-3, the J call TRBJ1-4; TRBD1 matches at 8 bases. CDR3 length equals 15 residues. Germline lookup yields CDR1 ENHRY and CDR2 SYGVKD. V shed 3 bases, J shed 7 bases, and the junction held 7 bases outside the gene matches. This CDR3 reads CAISDQTGEGEKLFF. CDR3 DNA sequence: TGTGCCATCAGTGACCAGACAGGGGAAGGTGAAAAACTGTTTTTT.

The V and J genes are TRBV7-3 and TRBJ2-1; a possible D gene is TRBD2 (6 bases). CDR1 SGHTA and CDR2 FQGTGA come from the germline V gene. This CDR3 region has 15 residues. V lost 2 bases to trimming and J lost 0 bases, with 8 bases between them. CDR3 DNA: TGTGCCAGCAGCTTACGGGGGAGCTCCTACAATGAGCAGTTCTTC. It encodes CASSLRGSSYNEQFF.

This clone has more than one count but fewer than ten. The CDR3 reads CAWRGTVSNTEAFF. CDR3 coding DNA: TGTGCCTGGAGGGGGACAGTTTCTAACACTGAAGCTTTCTTT. The chain combines TRBV30 with TRBJ1-1, with TRBD1 matching over 7 bases. The CDR3 is 14 residues long. Per germline, CDR1 GTSNPN and CDR2 SVGIG (reference sequence). J was trimmed by 2 bases and V by 3 bases; bases with no gene match: 6.

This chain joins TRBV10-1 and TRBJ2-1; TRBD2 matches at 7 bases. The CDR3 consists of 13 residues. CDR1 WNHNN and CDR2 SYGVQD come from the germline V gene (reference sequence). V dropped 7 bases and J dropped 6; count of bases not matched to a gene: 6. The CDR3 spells CASTVSGGNEQFF. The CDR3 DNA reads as TGCGCCAGCACCGTTTCGGGGGGCAATGAGCAGTTCTTC.

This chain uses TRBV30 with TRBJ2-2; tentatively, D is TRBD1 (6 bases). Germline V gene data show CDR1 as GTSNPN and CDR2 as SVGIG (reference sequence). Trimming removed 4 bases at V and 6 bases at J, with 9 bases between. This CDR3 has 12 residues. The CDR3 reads CAWTNRAGELFF. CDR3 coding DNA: TGTGCCTGGACCAACAGGGCCGGGGAGCTGTTTTTT. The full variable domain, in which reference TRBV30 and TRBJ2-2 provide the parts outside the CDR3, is SQTIHQWPATLVQPVGSPLSLECTVEGTSNPNLYWYRQAAGRGLQLLFYSVGIGQISSEVPQNLSASRPQDRQFILSSKKLLLSDSGFYLCAWTNRAGELFFGEGSRLTVL.

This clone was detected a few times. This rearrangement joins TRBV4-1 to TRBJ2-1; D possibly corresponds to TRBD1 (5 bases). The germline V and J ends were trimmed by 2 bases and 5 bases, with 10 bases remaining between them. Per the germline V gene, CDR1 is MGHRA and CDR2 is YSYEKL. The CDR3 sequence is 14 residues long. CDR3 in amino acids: CASSQPTADNEQFF. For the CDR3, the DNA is TGCGCCAGCAGCCAACCGACAGCCGACAATGAGCAGTTCTTC.

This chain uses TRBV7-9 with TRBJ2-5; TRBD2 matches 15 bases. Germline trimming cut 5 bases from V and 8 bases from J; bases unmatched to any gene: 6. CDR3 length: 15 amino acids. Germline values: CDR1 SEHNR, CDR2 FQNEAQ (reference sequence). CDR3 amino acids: CASSPPGLAGGTQYF. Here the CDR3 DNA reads TGTGCCAGCAGCCCCCCGGGACTAGCGGGAGGAACCCAGTACTTC.

The DNA of the CDR3 is TGTGCCACCAGCAGAGATAGGAGGACCGGGGAGCTGTTTTTT. Amino acids: CATSRDRRTGELFF. This sequence joins TRBV15 and TRBJ2-2, with D perhaps TRBD2 (5 bases). The CDR3 covers 14 residues. V was clipped by 0 bases and J by 5 bases, with 7 bases between them. Germline V gene sequence: CDR1 LNHNV, CDR2 YYDKDF (reference sequence).

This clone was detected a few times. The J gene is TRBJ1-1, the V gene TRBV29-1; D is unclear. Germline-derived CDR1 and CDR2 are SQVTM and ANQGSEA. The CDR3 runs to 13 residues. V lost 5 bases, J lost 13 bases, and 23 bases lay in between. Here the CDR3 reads CSVTSQASQVGFF. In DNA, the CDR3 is TGCAGCGTTACTTCGCAGGCTTCCCAAGTCGGTTTCTTT.